This T cell receptor beta chain came from a study of cytomegalovirus exposure and HLA in healthy donors (TCRdb year 2017). About the full investigation: An earlier analysis of about 530 of the donors reported 276 Gb of sequence data and 90 million to 120 million unique TCR beta sequences obtained from roughly 180 million T cells. Among the roughly 370 genotyped donors, around 79% belonged to the genetic ancestry cluster associated with self-reported Caucasian donors. Genome-wide SNP genotypes for about three fifths of the roughly 670 donors were used in a later genetic analysis, which treated that subset as a discovery cohort. Typing coverage varied by locus: about 629-630 donors for A, B, C, DRB1 and DQB1; 500 to 550 for DQA1; over 600 for DPA1; roughly 450 for DPB1. Donor age, sex, ethnicity and CMV serostatus were collected together with the repertoire data. Because of strong linkage in the cohort, five DR-DQ haplotypes were treated as single units for association and clustering. Using immunosequencing, the study profiled T cell repertoires from around 680 subjects and related those repertoires to cytomegalovirus serostatus. Roughly 300 gigabases of sequencing data and 70 million to 95 million unique TCR sequences made up an early release that covered some 640 HLA-typed donors. To predict cytomegalovirus infection status, the study combined high-throughput TCR immunosequencing, statistical association of individual TCRs with disease status, and machine learning. A later analysis re-examined previously published TCR beta repertoires from roughly 720 donors and added high-resolution HLA genotyping to investigate patterns of TCR occurrence. The study aimed to test whether signatures of past pathogen exposure could be identified by cataloging public T cell receptors. In an earlier analysis of a few hundred of the donors, high-throughput TCR beta sequencing was used to judge whether each TCR beta V gene segment behaved as functional or pseudogenic. Every discovery cohort repertoire had been produced on one sequencing platform. Besides the first cohort of more than 650 subjects, a separate validation cohort made up of over 100 different subjects was used. HLA typing included class I and class II loci at four-digit resolution. On average, about 200,000 unique TCR beta nucleotide sequences were sequenced per donor among some 430 genotyped donors of the cohort, with around 19% of those sequences being non-productive. Rather than drawing on any new phenotypic data, the later analysis identified candidate immune exposures from TCR beta sequences and the way those sequences occurred across donors. What the work shows at the level of the full study, not this receptor alone: Only TCR beta chains were sequenced in this cohort, and the absence of alpha or paired-chain data limited detectable features. In vitro tests confirmed that a few of the cytomegalovirus-associated TCR beta chains recognize cytomegalovirus antigens. A later analysis associated 17,000 or so TCR beta sequences with specific HLA alleles at a false discovery rate of 0.05. In a later analysis, HLA-associated TCR beta chains showed more clonal expansion and lower generation probabilities than non-associated chains that were equally common. A further reported finding was that TCR beta sequences accurately predicted the HLA-A and HLA-B alleles for most subjects in the first cohort. It was suggested by the authors that the approach could potentially be generalized to other disease states and immunological phenotypes. The 87-base-pair reads could not distinguish some IMGT-functional V segments, including TRBV6-2 and TRBV6-3, so those segments were excluded. According to a later analysis, parvovirus B19, influenza, CMV and Epstein-Barr virus appeared linked to several top co-occurrence clusters. Across donors, most TCR sequences were observed very rarely, whereas some public TCRs were present in many individuals. For the cohort, immune exposure information was limited to CMV serostatus. In an earlier analysis of about 540 of the donors, most TCR beta V segments were observed in productive rearrangements about 87% or about 30% of the time, broadly matching IMGT annotations. Because HLA typing was unavailable for some donors at each locus, only the typed subset was used in association tests. Sequencing depth was assumed to be roughly uniform across donors in the presence/absence analyses, though that assumption may not hold. Linkage disequilibrium might explain the correlated functional status among segregating V segments, but an unknown experimental factor could not be ruled out. A later genetic analysis associated a missense DCLRE1C variant with V-gene and J-gene trimming of TCR beta chains, and an independent cohort replicated the association. A group of highly shared sequence variants was considered likely to be a technical artifact of the sequencing pipeline. Assigning TCR associations to individual alleles was difficult when HLA alleles, especially DR and DQ, strongly co-occurred. A later analysis found that TCR association rates varied across HLA loci, with DRB1 alleles showing the most associated TCRs and HLA-C alleles the fewest. The classifier was reported to diagnose cytomegalovirus status with high specificity and sensitivity in both the original cohort and the validation cohort. Most CMV-associated TCR beta chains appeared to be HLA-restricted in a later analysis, and the HLA associations seemed to be driven largely by CMV exposure. In a later genetic analysis, fewer N-insertions in productive TCRs were reported among donors in an Asian-associated ancestry cluster than the roughly 710-donor mean. Because counts were too low, roughly 16 rarely observed V segments, including chromosome 9 orphons, were left out of the earlier analysis of approximately 500 of the donors. A total of roughly 160 TCR beta chains were listed by the study as associated with cytomegalovirus.

The library was made by the immunoSEQ multiplex PCR assay. A mixture of 60 forward primers for TCR Vbeta segments and 13 reverse primers for TCR Jbeta segments was used in the multiplex PCR. The CDR3 region of rearranged TCR beta genes was amplified from genomic DNA with a multiplex PCR assay. The amplified TCR beta libraries were sequenced on the Illumina HiSeq System as 87-base-pair reads. In the paper's pipeline: A later analysis counted about 80 million unique TCR beta chains across the 666 repertoires, and around 9.9 million of these chains were shared by at least two donors. To remove PCR and sequencing errors, raw reads were error-corrected and collapsed into unique sequences using a nearest-neighbor algorithm that merged closely related sequences. V, D and J gene segments were assigned by aligning CDR3 sequences to IMGT reference sequences. Each retained sequence needed at least a six-nucleotide match to both a V gene segment and a J gene segment. A rearrangement was called productive if the CDR3 had no stop codons and remained in frame with V and J, and every other rearrangement was called non-productive. Following IMGT convention, CDR3 was defined as the stretch from the second conserved V-encoded cysteine up to the conserved J-encoded phenylalanine. In an earlier analysis of around 540 of the donors, sequences lacking an unambiguous match to a single V gene segment were excluded. An earlier analysis of around 600 of the donors classified V segments as functional when productive rearrangements were above 56.7% and as segregating when the standard deviation between donors was above 5%. A statistical classification framework was developed to diagnose cytomegalovirus status using the catalog of TCR beta chain sequences. In a later analysis, V and J genes were assigned by comparing TCR nucleotide sequences against IMGT/GENE-DB human TR gene sequences. A later analysis assigned CDR3 sequences and most-parsimonious VDJ recombination scenarios with the TCRdist pipeline. In a later analysis, every TCR beta chain was defined by the combination of its CDR3 amino acid sequence and its V-gene family, and reads without a unique V-gene family were dropped. To address suspected cross-contamination and a sequencing artifact, a later analysis removed 450 to 700 highly shared, low-generation-probability nucleotide sequences. A later analysis calculated a clonal expansion index for each public chain from normalized within-repertoire ranks of inferred template counts. A later analysis computed generation probabilities with a VDJ recombination model fitted to out-of-frame rearrangements, and checked the results against IGoR. In a later analysis, hypergeometric tests were used to score TCR-TCR, TCR-HLA and TCR-CMV co-occurrence, with a repertoire-size bias correction applied to TCR pairs. False discovery rates were estimated in a later analysis by permuting HLA or CMV assignments 20 times. A later analysis grouped co-occurring TCRs with DBSCAN, adding TCRdist sequence similarity when clustering within HLA-allele-positive subsets. Co-occurrence clustering excluded repertoires with fewer than 30,000 or more than 120,000 public chains, plus five with anomalous nucleotide sharing. As stored in TCRdb, this immuneACCESS dataset retains in-frame rearrangements with V and J assigned. A fraction of the clones does not appear; measured against another copy, unresolved V genes explain less than half of the discrepancy, and the remainder lacks a known reason. V and J calls plus clone size are reproduced from that table; the DNA served to infer D and trimming. The sample table shows under 200,000 clones, and roughly 88% are seen once. Jointly, the top ten make up 5% to 7% of the sample.

Turning to this clone: Which antigen it targets is not known. The sample holds no much larger clone one base away, and base qualities are not on file.

The CDR3, from cysteine to phenylalanine, totals 15 residues. Left in the record is the CDR3 DNA by itself, 45 bases read in frame from the first base. The germline V gene supplies CDR1 SGDLS and CDR2 YYNGEE. V is cut by 0 bases and J by 5 bases, and the space between the germline ends is 12 bases. The cohort comprised 670 or so healthy bone marrow donors. At the time of sampling, all cohort members were nominally healthy, though unrecorded immune exposures were likely present. The donor tested CMV seropositive and was one of the 289 seropositive cohort members. Each donor provided a peripheral blood sample, and peripheral blood mononuclear cells were used for TCR beta sequencing. Genomic DNA was extracted from the blood cell samples with the Qiagen DNeasy Blood Extraction Kit.

Input material: PBMCs. The receptor chain draws on TRBV9 and TRBJ1-5; a confident D gene designation cannot be given. The clonotype comes from a man over 45 in good health and CMV-seropositive. The CDR3 region reads CASSVAGQEDQPQHF. The DNA sequence is TGTGCCAGCAGCGTAGCCGGGCAGGAGGATCAGCCCCAGCATTTT. With the portions outside the CDR3 filled from the reference TRBV9 and TRBJ1-5 genes, the complete variable region becomes DSGVTQTPKHLITATGQRVTLRCSPRSGDLSVYWYQQSLDQGLQFLIQYYNGEERAKGNILERFSAQQFPDLHSELNLSSLELGDSALYFCASSVAGQEDQPQHFGDGTRLSIL.